This TCR beta chain stems from a study of response to subunit inactivated influenza vaccine. Each CDR3 protein is one row after TCRdb ran MiXCR on the RT-PCR reads. The sample has 650,000 to 700,000 distinct CDR3 sequences, around 14% seen once. Germline V gives CDR1 SGHRS, CDR2 YFSETQ. V lost 4 bases, J lost 4 bases, and 11 bases lay in between. The CDR3 totals 14 residues. Notes on the study in general: Researchers suggested that each seasonal influenza vaccination recruits few new T cells.

A note on this clonotype: Its antigen is not identified.

The rearrangement uses TRBV5-1 and TRBJ2-2; D is perhaps TRBD1 (6 bases). The sample consisted of PBMCs from blood, taken roughly 12 days after vaccination. This sequence was found in a man aged 45 to 65 who received an inactivated influenza vaccine. The CDR3 spells CASSQGPLTGELFF. CDR3 DNA sequence: TGCGCCAGCAGCCAGGGGCCCCTCACCGGGGAGCTGTTTTTT.